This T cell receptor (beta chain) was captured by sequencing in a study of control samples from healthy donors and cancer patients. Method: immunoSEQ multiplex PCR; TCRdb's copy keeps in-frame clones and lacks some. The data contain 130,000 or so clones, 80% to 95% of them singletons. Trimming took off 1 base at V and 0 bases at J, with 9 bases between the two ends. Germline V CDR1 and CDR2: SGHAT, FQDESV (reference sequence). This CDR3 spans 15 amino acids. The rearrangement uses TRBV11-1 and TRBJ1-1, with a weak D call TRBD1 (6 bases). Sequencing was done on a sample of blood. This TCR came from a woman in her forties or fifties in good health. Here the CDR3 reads CASSLETGMNTEAFF. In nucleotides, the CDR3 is TGTGCCAGCAGCTTAGAAACAGGGATGAACACTGAAGCTTTCTTT.